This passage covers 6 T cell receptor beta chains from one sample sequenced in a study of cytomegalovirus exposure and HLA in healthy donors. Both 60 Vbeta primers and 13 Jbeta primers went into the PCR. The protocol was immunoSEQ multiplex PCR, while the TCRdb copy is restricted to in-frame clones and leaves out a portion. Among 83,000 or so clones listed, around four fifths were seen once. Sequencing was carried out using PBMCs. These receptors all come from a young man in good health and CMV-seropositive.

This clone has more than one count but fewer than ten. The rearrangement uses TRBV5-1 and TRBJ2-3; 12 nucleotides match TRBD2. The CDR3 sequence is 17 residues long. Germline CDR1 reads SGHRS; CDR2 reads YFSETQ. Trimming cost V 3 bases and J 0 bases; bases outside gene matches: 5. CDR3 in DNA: TGCGCCAGCAGCTCTATTGGACTAGCGGGGAGCACAGATACGCAGTATTTT. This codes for CASSSIGLAGSTDTQYF.

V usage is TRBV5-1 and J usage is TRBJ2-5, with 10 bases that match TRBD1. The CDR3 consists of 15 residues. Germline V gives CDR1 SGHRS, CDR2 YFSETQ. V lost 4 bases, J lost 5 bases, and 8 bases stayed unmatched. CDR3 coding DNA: TGCGCCAGCAGCGGCGCGACAGGGGGCGTGGAGACCCAGTACTTC. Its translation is CASSGATGGVETQYF.

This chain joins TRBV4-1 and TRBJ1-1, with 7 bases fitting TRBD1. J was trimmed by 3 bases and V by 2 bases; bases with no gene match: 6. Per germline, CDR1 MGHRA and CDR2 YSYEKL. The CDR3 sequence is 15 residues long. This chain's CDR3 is CASSQSLTGDTEAFF. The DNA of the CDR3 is TGCGCCAGCAGCCAAAGCCTAACAGGGGACACTGAAGCTTTCTTT.

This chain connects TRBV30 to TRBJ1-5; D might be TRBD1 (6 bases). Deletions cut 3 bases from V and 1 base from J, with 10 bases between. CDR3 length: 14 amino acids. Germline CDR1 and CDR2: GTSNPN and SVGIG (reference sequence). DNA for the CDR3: TGTGCCTGGAGCGAAGGACAGAGCAATCAGCCCCAGCATTTT. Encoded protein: CAWSEGQSNQPQHF. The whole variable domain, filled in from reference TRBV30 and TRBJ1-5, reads SQTIHQWPATLVQPVGSPLSLECTVEGTSNPNLYWYRQAAGRGLQLLFYSVGIGQISSEVPQNLSASRPQDRQFILSSKKLLLSDSGFYLCAWSEGQSNQPQHFGDGTRLSIL.

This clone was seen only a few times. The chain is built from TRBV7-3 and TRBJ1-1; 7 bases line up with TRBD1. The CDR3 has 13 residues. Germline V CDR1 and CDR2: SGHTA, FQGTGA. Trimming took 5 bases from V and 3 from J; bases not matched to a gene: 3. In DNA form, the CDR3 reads TGTGCCAGCAGCCTCCAGGGGGACACTGAAGCTTTCTTT. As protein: CASSLQGDTEAFF.

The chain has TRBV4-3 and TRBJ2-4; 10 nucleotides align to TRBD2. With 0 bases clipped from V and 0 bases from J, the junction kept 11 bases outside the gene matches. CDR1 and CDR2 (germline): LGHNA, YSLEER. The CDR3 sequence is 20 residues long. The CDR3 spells CASSQEVWLAGVLAKNIQYF. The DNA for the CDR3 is TGCGCCAGCAGCCAAGAGGTCTGGCTAGCGGGGGTCCTAGCCAAAAACATTCAGTACTTC.